This passage covers 13 T cell receptor beta chains from one sample sequenced in a study of tumor and adjacent non-tumor tissue in lung cancer. This sample's RNA came from whole unsorted tissue. Distant lung tissue was collected more than 3 cm away from the tumor edge. Three rounds of nested PCR, following a modified ARM-PCR protocol, produced the TCRbeta library. TCRdb independently ran MiXCR on the multiplex PCR reads; one entry per CDR3 protein. The sample consists of approximately 77,000 distinct CDR3 sequences, around 80% of them appearing once. The material sequenced was distant non-tumor lung tissue. These receptors originate from a man aged 55 to 70 with non-small cell lung cancer.

On this clonotype: One base away lies a much larger clone, so this may be a sequencing read error. This chain connects TRBV12-3 or TRBV12-4 to TRBJ1-1, with D perhaps matching TRBD1 (5 bases). This CDR3 comprises 13 residues. DNA for the CDR3: TGTGCCAGCAGCAGACAGTTGAACACTGGAGCTTTCTTT. The encoded protein is CASSRQLNTGAFF.

Regarding this clonotype: The junction shows a germline mismatch at one end, possibly a read error. The chain carries TRBV11-3 and TRBJ1-1; a possible D gene is TRBD1 (5 bases). The CDR3 consists of 14 residues. CDR1 SGHNT and CDR2 YENEEA come from the germline V gene. This CDR3 reads CASSSHGRQTEPFF. The CDR3 coding sequence is TGTGCCAGTAGCTCGCACGGACGACAGACTGAACCTTTCTTT. Supplemented by reference TRBV11-3 and TRBJ1-1, the full variable domain reads EAGVVQSPRYKIIEKKQPVAFWCNPISGHNTLYWYLQNLGQGPELLIRYENEEAVDDSQLPKDRFSAERLKGVDSTLKIQPAELGDSAVYLCASSSHGRQTEPFFGQGTRLTVV.

About this clonotype: Because it lacks the conserved phenylalanine or tryptophan at the end, this CDR3 is likely a read error. The chain carries TRBV5-1 and TRBJ2-7; D unclear. There are 14 residues in the CDR3. The V gene's germline CDR1 is SGHRS and CDR2 YFSETQ. The CDR3 loop is CANSSRFGPYEQYL. The CDR3 nucleotides are TGCGCCAACAGCTCAAGATTTGGGCCCTACGAGCAGTACTTA.

This sequence joins TRBV5-1 and TRBJ2-7; the D is unclear. This CDR3 has 16 residues. Germline CDR1 is SGHRS and CDR2 is YFSETQ. The V gene lost 0 bases and the J gene lost 5 bases, with 18 bases spanning the gap. CDR3 sequence: CASSLASGYGYDEQYF. CDR3 bases: TGCGCCAGCAGCTTGGCCTCCGGCTATGGCTACGACGAGCAGTACTTC. Combining the CDR3 with reference TRBV5-1 and TRBJ2-7 gives the whole variable domain KAGVTQTPRYLIKTRGQQVTLSCSPISGHRSVSWYQQTPGQGLQFLFEYFSETQRNKGNFPGRFSGRQFSNSRSEMNVSTLELGDSALYLCASSLASGYGYDEQYFGPGTRLTVT.

This clonotype was picked up a small number of times. No conserved phenylalanine or tryptophan is present at the end of the CDR3, so a read error is the likely explanation. The V and J genes are TRBV6-6 and TRBJ2-1, with TRBD2 as a possible D gene (6 bases). CDR3 length: 15 amino acids. V lost 7 bases, J lost 2 bases, and 15 bases lay in between. Per the germline V gene, CDR1 is MNHNY and CDR2 is SVGAGI (reference sequence). CDR3 in DNA: TGTGCCAGCAATTGGGGCGGCGGGGCCTACAATGAGCAGTTCCTC. This encodes CASNWGGGAYNEQFL.

A few counts support this clonotype. The V gene is TRBV11-3, the J gene TRBJ2-6, with D unresolved. The germline V gene has CDR1 SGHNT and CDR2 YENEEA. This CDR3 is built from 12 residues. V lost 10 bases and J lost 8, with 12 bases in between. The CDR3: CAIGSGTNVLTF. For the CDR3, the DNA is TGTGCCATTGGTTCTGGAACCAACGTCCTGACTTTC.

V is TRBV11-2 and J is TRBJ2-1, with 8 bases that match TRBD1. The CDR3 sequence is 16 residues long. V shed 5 bases and J 5 bases; nucleotides not matched to a gene: 11. Germline assignment: CDR1 SGHAT and CDR2 FQNNGV. The CDR3, as DNA: TGTGCCAGCAGCGTCGGGGACAGGATTAATCACAATGAGCAGTTCTTC. Its protein is CASSVGDRINHNEQFF.

About this clonotype itself: A single base separates this from a much larger clone, so it may be a read error. This rearrangement joins TRBV6-2 or TRBV6-3 to TRBJ2-7; no definite D call. Trimming left V 8 bases short and J 7 bases short, with 15 bases between. The V gene's germline CDR1 is MNHEY and CDR2 SVGEGT. This CDR3 has 12 residues. CDR3 in DNA: TGTGCCAGCTGTTCCTACTGGGTTGAGCAGTACTTC. Translated: CASCSYWVEQYF.

Note on this clonotype: The junction departs from germline at one end; a sequencing error may be responsible. V and J are TRBV6-2 or TRBV6-3 and TRBJ2-1, with D possibly matching TRBD2 (5 bases). The germline V gene has CDR1 MNHEY and CDR2 SVGEGT. This CDR3 has 13 amino acids. The CDR3 coding sequence is TGTGGCAGCGGCCGCCGCGGTTACAATGAGCAGTTCTTC. The encoded protein is CGSGRRGYNEQFF.

On this clonotype: A junction end diverges from the germline sequence, so it may reflect a read error. V gene TRBV4-1 combines with J gene TRBJ2-2; D unresolved. The CDR3 length is 12 residues. Looked up from germline, CDR1 is MGHRA and CDR2 is YSYEKL. CDR3 in DNA: TGCACCAGAAGCCATTTATCCGGGGAGCTGTTTTTT. As protein: CTRSHLSGELFF.

As for this clonotype: A much bigger clone sits one base away, suggesting this may be a read error. The chain carries TRBV28 and TRBJ1-5; TRBD1 matches at 11 bases. This CDR3 region has 18 residues. V lost 5 bases and J lost 4; bases outside the gene matches: 13. Germline values: CDR1 MDHEN, CDR2 SYDVKM. The CDR3 sequence: CASSPLGDRGDYNQPQHF. The CDR3, as DNA: TGTGCCAGCAGTCCGCTAGGGGACAGGGGGGACTATAATCAGCCCCAGCATTTT.

With regard to this clonotype: Germline and junction disagree at one end, which may indicate a read error. The CDR3 sequence: CSVDRDRVLAYERYF. CDR3 nucleotide sequence: TGCAGCGTTGACCGGGATAGAGTTTTAGCCTACGAGCGGTACTTC. The J gene is TRBJ2-7, the V gene TRBV29-1; the D gene is possibly TRBD2 (5 bases). The CDR3 spans 15 residues. Germline values: CDR1 SQVTM, CDR2 ANQGSEA.

As for this clonotype: It may be a read error: a sequence one base away is much more abundant. The chain has TRBV12-3 or TRBV12-4 and TRBJ2-1, with D possibly matching TRBD1 (6 bases). V was clipped by 5 bases and J by 2 bases, with 16 bases between them. The CDR3 covers 16 residues. CDR3 bases: TGTGCCAGCAGTCTACGAAGCGAGGGGGCCTACAATGAGCAGTTCTTC. Its protein product is CASSLRSEGAYNEQFF.